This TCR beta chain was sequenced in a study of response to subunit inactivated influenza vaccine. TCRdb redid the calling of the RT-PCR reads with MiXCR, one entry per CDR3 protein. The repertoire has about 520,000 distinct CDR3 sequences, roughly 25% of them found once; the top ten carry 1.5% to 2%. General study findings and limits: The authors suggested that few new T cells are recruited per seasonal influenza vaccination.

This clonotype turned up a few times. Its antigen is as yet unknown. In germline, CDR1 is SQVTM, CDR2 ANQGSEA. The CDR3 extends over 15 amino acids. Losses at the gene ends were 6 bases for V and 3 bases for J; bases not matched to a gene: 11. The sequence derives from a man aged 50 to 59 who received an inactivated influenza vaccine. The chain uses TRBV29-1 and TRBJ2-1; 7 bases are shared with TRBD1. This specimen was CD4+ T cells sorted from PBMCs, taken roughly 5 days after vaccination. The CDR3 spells CSVESDRVIYNEQFF. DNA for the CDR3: TGCAGCGTCGAATCCGACAGGGTGATCTACAATGAGCAGTTCTTC.